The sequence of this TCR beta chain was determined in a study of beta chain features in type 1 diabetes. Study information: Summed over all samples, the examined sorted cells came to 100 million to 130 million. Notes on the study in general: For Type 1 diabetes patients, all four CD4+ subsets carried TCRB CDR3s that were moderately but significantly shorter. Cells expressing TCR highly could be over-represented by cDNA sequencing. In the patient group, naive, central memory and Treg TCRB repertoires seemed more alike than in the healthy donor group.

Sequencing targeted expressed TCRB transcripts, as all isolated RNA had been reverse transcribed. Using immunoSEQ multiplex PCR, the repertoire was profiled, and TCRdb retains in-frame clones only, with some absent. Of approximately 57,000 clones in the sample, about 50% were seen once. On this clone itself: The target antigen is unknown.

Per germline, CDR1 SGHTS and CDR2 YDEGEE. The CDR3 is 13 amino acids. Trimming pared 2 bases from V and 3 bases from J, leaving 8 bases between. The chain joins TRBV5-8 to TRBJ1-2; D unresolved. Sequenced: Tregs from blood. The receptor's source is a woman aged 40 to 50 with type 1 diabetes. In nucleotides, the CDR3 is TGTGCCAGCAGCTTCAAAGGAGACTATGGCTACACCTTC. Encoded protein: CASSFKGDYGYTF.